This passage covers 28 T cell receptor beta chains from one sample sequenced in a study of cytomegalovirus exposure and HLA in healthy donors. PCR was performed using 60 Vbeta and 13 Jbeta primers. Assay: immunoSEQ multiplex PCR; the TCRdb copy retains only in-frame clones and omits some. The profile covers approximately 120,000 clones, with 10% appearing a single time and approximately 4.5% taken by the ten largest. The sequenced sample was PBMCs. The receptors here all came from a woman between 18 and 29 years old in good health and CMV-seropositive.

This clone was seen more than once but under ten times. The chain combines TRBV5-1 with TRBJ1-4; no reliable D call. The CDR3 totals 13 residues. V was pared by 4 bases and J by 4 bases, with 8 bases between. The V gene's germline CDR1 is SGHRS and CDR2 YFSETQ. The CDR3, as DNA: TGCGCCAGCAGCCTTGGCATTAATGAAAAACTGTTTTTT. This sequence encodes CASSLGINEKLFF.

The table lists this clone with a few counts. The chain combines TRBV4-1 with TRBJ1-1; no reliable D call. The length of the CDR3 is 16 residues. Germline lookup yields CDR1 MGHRA and CDR2 YSYEKL. V lost 2 bases and J lost 3, with 16 bases in between. The CDR3 region is CASSQPQVAPYTEAFF. CDR3 coding DNA: TGCGCCAGCAGCCAACCCCAGGTGGCCCCCTACACTGAAGCTTTCTTT.

The chain joins TRBV4-1 to TRBJ2-3; the D is unclear. CDR3 size: 14 residues. The germline V gene has CDR1 MGHRA and CDR2 YSYEKL. V was trimmed by 0 bases and J by 0 bases, leaving 4 bases between them. CDR3: CASSQDISTDTQYF. The CDR3 nucleotides are TGCGCCAGCAGCCAAGATATCAGCACAGATACGCAGTATTTT.

The rearrangement uses TRBV11-2 and TRBJ1-3; 9 bases line up with TRBD1. J was trimmed by 3 bases and V by 11 bases; bases with no gene match: 11. CDR3 length: 15 residues. CDR1 and CDR2 (germline): SGHAT, FQNNGV. The CDR3 loop is CACRRTGEHGNTIYF. The CDR3 DNA is TGTGCCTGTCGGAGGACAGGGGAACATGGAAACACCATATATTTT.

V is TRBV28 and J is TRBJ1-4; tentatively, D is TRBD1 (6 bases). V lost 7 bases, J lost 5 bases, and 14 bases lay in between. CDR3 length equals 14 residues. CDR1 is MDHEN, CDR2 SYDVKM, per germline. CDR3 sequence (DNA): TGTGCCAGCACTCACAGGGTTGGGAATGAAAAACTGTTTTTT. Translated, it gives CASTHRVGNEKLFF.

This clone was detected a few times. The chain couples TRBV27 to TRBJ1-1; D is unclear. V lost 0 bases to trimming and J lost 0 bases, with 5 bases between them. The CDR3 spans 14 residues. Germline CDR1 reads MNHEY; CDR2 reads SMNVEV (reference sequence). The CDR3 is CASSLSSVNTEAFF. CDR3 DNA: TGTGCCAGCAGTTTATCATCGGTGAACACTGAAGCTTTCTTT.

This clone occurred a few times. The V call is TRBV5-1, the J call TRBJ2-3; D is unresolved. V lost 0 bases and J 7 bases, leaving 9 bases between the germline ends. Germline lookup yields CDR1 SGHRS and CDR2 YFSETQ. The CDR3 extends over 13 amino acids. For the CDR3, the DNA is TGCGCCAGCAGCTTGGCGCACCAGTATACGCAGTATTTT. It is translated as CASSLAHQYTQYF.

The table lists this clone with a few counts. V usage is TRBV14 and J usage is TRBJ2-1; 7 nucleotides match TRBD1. The CDR3 consists of 16 residues. The junction had 7 bases not matched to a gene; V was cut back by 4 bases and J by 1 base. Germline V lookup: CDR1 SGHDN, CDR2 FVKESK. This chain's CDR3 is CASSPKDRSSYNEQFF. The CDR3 DNA sequence: TGTGCCAGCAGCCCCAAGGACAGGTCGTCCTACAATGAGCAGTTCTTC.

This clone turned up a few times. V usage is TRBV9 and J usage is TRBJ1-4; the D gene is possibly TRBD1 (5 bases). Trimming cost V 5 bases and J 2 bases, with 10 bases left between them. The germline gives CDR1 SGDLS, CDR2 YYNGEE. This CDR3 region has 14 residues. CDR3 amino acids: CASSLGGTNEKLFF. The DNA for the CDR3 is TGTGCCAGCAGTCTTGGGGGGACTAATGAAAAACTGTTTTTT.

Remarks on this clone: This same CDR3 is encoded by further DNA sequences in the sample. DNA of the CDR3: TGCGCCAGCAGCGATACTACAGATACGCAGTATTTT. Amino acids: CASSDTTDTQYF. The chain carries TRBV5-1 and TRBJ2-3; no clear D. The V end was cut by 4 bases, the J end by 3 bases, with 6 bases between. This CDR3 region has 12 residues. Germline V CDR1 and CDR2: SGHRS, YFSETQ. The entire variable domain, with the rest obtained from reference TRBV5-1 and TRBJ2-3, is as follows: KAGVTQTPRYLIKTRGQQVTLSCSPISGHRSVSWYQQTPGQGLQFLFEYFSETQRNKGNFPGRFSGRQFSNSRSEMNVSTLELGDSALYLCASSDTTDTQYFGPGTRLTVL.

On this clone: Relative to the germline gene, one junction end is altered; a read error may explain this. Other nucleotide sequences from this sample produce the same CDR3. This chain connects TRBV5-4 to TRBJ1-1; tentatively, D is TRBD1 (5 bases). This CDR3 is built from 16 residues. CDR1 and CDR2 from the germline V gene are SGHNT and YYREEE (reference sequence). The CDR3 sequence: CASSLPLGGGHTEAFF. CDR3 sequence (DNA): TGTGCAAGCAGCTTGCCCCTGGGGGGTGGGCACACTGAAGCTTTCTTT.

This clone has a handful of counts. The chain is built from TRBV10-3 and TRBJ2-7, with 10 nucleotides matching TRBD2. The CDR3 sequence is 15 residues long. The germline CDR1 and CDR2 sequences are ENHRY and SYGVKD. With V trimmed by 2 bases and J by 6 bases, 7 bases remained unmatched. Here the CDR3 reads CAISERAGGPSEQYF. In DNA form, the CDR3 reads TGTGCCATCAGTGAGAGAGCGGGAGGGCCTTCCGAGCAGTACTTC.

The chain recombines TRBV6-1 with TRBJ2-7; 7 bases are shared with TRBD1. J lost 4 bases, V lost 4 bases, and 10 bases had no gene match. CDR1 and CDR2 (germline): MNHNS, SASEGT. The CDR3 covers 15 residues. CDR3 nucleotides: TGTGCCAGCAGTGCCCTCGGGACAGAGACTTACGAGCAGTACTTC. It codes for CASSALGTETYEQYF.

This clone was counted between two and nine times. The chain employs TRBV4-1 and TRBJ2-7; 7 bases align to TRBD1. Germline V gene sequence: CDR1 MGHRA, CDR2 YSYEKL. After removal of 1 base from V and 0 bases from J, the junction contained 3 bases not matched to a gene. This CDR3 has 15 amino acids. In DNA, the CDR3 is TGCGCCAGCAGCCAAGGGACAGGAGTCTCCTACGAGCAGTACTTC. Its translation: CASSQGTGVSYEQYF.

The chain uses TRBV6-5 and TRBJ2-3; no clear D. CDR1 is MNHEY, CDR2 SVGAGI, per germline. This CDR3 is 13 amino acids long. V dropped 7 bases and J dropped 0 bases, with 8 bases sitting between them. CDR3 sequence (DNA): TGTGCCAGCATGTTACTTAGCACAGATACGCAGTATTTT. Its protein product is CASMLLSTDTQYF.

This clone came up a few times. The chain carries TRBV11-3 and TRBJ1-1; D possibly corresponds to TRBD1 (5 bases). The length of the CDR3 is 15 residues. Germline CDR1 reads SGHNT; CDR2 reads YENEEA. Between the trimmed V and J ends, which lost 8 bases and 0 bases, there was a span of 16 bases. CDR3 DNA sequence: TGTGCCAGCGGGAAAGAGACAGCCATGAACACTGAAGCTTTCTTT. Encoded protein: CASGKETAMNTEAFF.

This chain joins TRBV30 and TRBJ2-5; D ambiguous. The tail of the sequence fits TRBJ2-7 better, so the J call may be wrong. The CDR3 spans 14 residues. Germline loops: CDR1 GTSNPN, CDR2 SVGIG (reference sequence). CDR3 amino acids: CAWGAVLLLYEQYF. The CDR3 DNA reads TGTGCCTGGGGAGCCGTACTCCTACTCTACGAGCAGTACTTC.

The chain links TRBV6-1 to TRBJ2-1; D is perhaps TRBD2 (6 bases). The CDR3 runs 14 residues. V was clipped by 6 bases and J by 5 bases, with 14 bases between them. Germline lookup yields CDR1 MNHNS and CDR2 SASEGT. The CDR3 reads CASRGTGSNNEQFF. The CDR3 nucleotides read TGTGCCAGCAGAGGAACCGGGAGCAACAATGAGCAGTTCTTC.

J is TRBJ1-1 and V is TRBV5-1; 8 bases agree with TRBD1. Germline V gene sequence: CDR1 SGHRS, CDR2 YFSETQ. J gave up 8 bases and V 4 bases, and 7 bases lay outside the gene matches. The CDR3 sequence is 13 residues long. CDR3 residues: CASSPGTGDEAFF. CDR3 coding DNA: TGCGCCAGCAGCCCGGGGACAGGCGACGAAGCTTTCTTT.

The rearrangement uses TRBV5-6 and TRBJ2-7, with a possible D match to TRBD1 (5 bases). This CDR3 has 12 residues. Germline V CDR1 and CDR2: SGHDT, YYEEEE. The V end lost 2 bases, the J end lost 7 bases, and 10 bases lay between the germline ends. The CDR3, as DNA: TGTGCCAGCAGCTTACAGGAACGGGAGCAGTACTTC. Translated, it gives CASSLQEREQYF.

This clone was seen a few times. The rearrangement uses TRBV12-5 and TRBJ1-5, with D uncertain. This CDR3 region has 11 residues. Germline V CDR1 and CDR2: LGHNT, FRNRAP. Trimming stripped 5 bases from V and 5 bases from J, with 4 bases between. CDR3 in DNA: TGTGCTAGTGGTCCTTATCAGCCCCAGCATTTT. It is translated as CASGPYQPQHF.

This chain connects TRBV11-3 to TRBJ2-1; D might be TRBD1 (5 bases). The V gene's germline CDR1 is SGHNT and CDR2 YENEEA. The CDR3 has 18 amino acids. Trimming pared 4 bases from V and 4 bases from J, leaving 23 bases between. CDR3 loop: CASSSQGAAGKTYNEQFF. The DNA of the CDR3 is TGTGCCAGCAGCTCCCAAGGGGCGGCAGGGAAGACGTACAATGAGCAGTTCTTC.

This clone was found a few times. The chain is built from TRBV4-1 and TRBJ1-2; possibly TRBD1 for D (6 bases). The V gene lost 8 bases and the J gene lost 4 bases, with 20 bases spanning the gap. Germline assignment: CDR1 MGHRA and CDR2 YSYEKL. This CDR3 has 15 residues. CDR3 nucleotide sequence: TGCGCCAGCGTGGGGAGTGGGGAGGGGGGCTATGGCTACACCTTC. It yields the protein CASVGSGEGGYGYTF.

This clone occurred a few times. The gene calls are TRBV6-1 and TRBJ1-6; 8 bases are a match to TRBD1. J lost 5 bases, V lost 3 bases, and 12 bases had no gene match. This CDR3 spans 18 amino acids. Germline V gene data show CDR1 as MNHNS and CDR2 as SASEGT. CDR3 bases: TGTGCCAGCAGTGAGGTTTGGGGGACAGGAGTAAATAATTCACCCCTCCACTTT. Protein: CASSEVWGTGVNNSPLHF.

This clone has just a few counts. V is TRBV7-9 and J is TRBJ2-4; a weak D match, TRBD2 (5 bases). Deletions cut 5 bases from V and 0 bases from J, with 11 bases between. The CDR3 contains 15 residues. Germline loops: CDR1 SEHNR, CDR2 FQNEAQ (reference sequence). The chain's CDR3 is CASSQTGVAKNIQYF. CDR3 DNA: TGTGCCAGCAGCCAAACCGGGGTAGCCAAAAACATTCAGTACTTC.

The chain is built from TRBV28 and TRBJ1-2; D is possibly TRBD1 (5 bases). This CDR3 spans 12 amino acids. Germline CDR1 and CDR2: MDHEN and SYDVKM. Trimming removed 7 bases at V and 2 bases at J, with 8 bases between. Here the CDR3 reads CASMEGNYGYTF. As DNA, the CDR3 is TGTGCCAGCATGGAGGGGAACTATGGCTACACCTTC.

In its sample, this clone was seen a few times. This rearrangement joins TRBV2 to TRBJ1-2; perhaps TRBD1 as D (6 bases). The germline V and J ends were trimmed by 10 bases and 3 bases, with 9 bases remaining between them. The CDR3 extends over 11 amino acids. CDR1 is SNHLY and CDR2 is FYNNEI in the germline V gene. The CDR3 sequence is CAIRTDYGYTF. The CDR3 DNA reads as TGTGCCATTCGGACAGACTATGGCTACACCTTC.

The rearrangement joins TRBV2 to TRBJ2-5; TRBD1 might be the D (5 bases). Germline V lookup: CDR1 SNHLY, CDR2 FYNNEI. The CDR3 contains 14 residues. Trimming shortened V by 8 bases and J by 5 bases, and 18 bases separated the two germline ends. The CDR3, as DNA: TGTGCCAGCTTAGGGGCGTACTTTGTGGAGACCCAGTACTTC. Amino acids: CASLGAYFVETQYF.